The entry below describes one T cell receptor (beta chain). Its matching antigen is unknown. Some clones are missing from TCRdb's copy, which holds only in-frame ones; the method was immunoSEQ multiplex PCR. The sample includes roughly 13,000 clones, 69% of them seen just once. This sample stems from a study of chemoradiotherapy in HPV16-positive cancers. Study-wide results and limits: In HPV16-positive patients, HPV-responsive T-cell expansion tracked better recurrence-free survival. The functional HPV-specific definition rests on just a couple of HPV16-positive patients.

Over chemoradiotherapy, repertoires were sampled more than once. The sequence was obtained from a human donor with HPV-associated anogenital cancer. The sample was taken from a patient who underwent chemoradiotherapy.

The CDR3 region is CASSEGSVMNTEAFF. CDR3 bases: TGTGCCAGCAGTGAAGGGTCAGTAATGAACACTGAAGCTTTCTTT. The chain employs TRBV6-1 and TRBJ1-1; no reliable D call. The CDR3 loop spans 15 amino acids. Trimming took 1 base from V and 0 from J, leaving 9 bases between them. Germline CDR1 MNHNS, CDR2 SASEGT.